A selection of T cell receptor beta chains follows, all from one sample in a study of cytomegalovirus exposure and HLA in healthy donors. Sequencing used immunoSEQ multiplex PCR; TCRdb keeps in-frame clones, though not all of them. The data contain about 150,000 clones, roughly 80% of them singletons. What was sequenced was PBMCs. All receptors derive from a woman in her forties in good health and CMV-seronegative. CDR3s include the opening cysteine and the closing phenylalanine or tryptophan. A D gene is named only where the DNA matches it firmly. Clone size appears in some rows only: once, few, many, or a class for an expanded clone.

cdr3_nt cdr3_aa d_call clone_size j_call v_call
TGTGCCAGCAGTTTATCGATAGGCAGCAGGGCGGGGGGCTACACCTTC CASSLSIGSRAGGYTF NA NA TRBJ1-2 TRBV27
TGTGCCAGCAGCGTCGGTCGCGGGAGAAACCACGAGCAGTACTTC CASSVGRGRNHEQYF TRBD2 NA TRBJ2-7 TRBV9
TGCGCCAGCAGCTTGGCCTATAGTCTAGCGGGGGGGGGCCGAGATACGCAGTATTTT CASSLAYSLAGGGRDTQYF TRBD2 NA TRBJ2-3 TRBV5-1
TGTGCCAGTAAATATAGCAATCAGCCCCAGCATTTT CASKYSNQPQHF NA NA TRBJ1-5 TRBV28
TGCGCCAGCAGTGAGCGGGGGGGAAATCAGCCCCAGCATTTT CASSERGGNQPQHF NA NA TRBJ1-5 TRBV10-2
TGTGCCAGCAGTGAAGTTATCGGCGGGGGGAACACTGAAGCTTTCTTT CASSEVIGGGNTEAFF NA NA TRBJ1-1 TRBV2
TGCGCCAGCAGCCCCGGGACTAGGGGCCACGAGCAGTACTTC CASSPGTRGHEQYF TRBD2 NA TRBJ2-7 TRBV5-1
TGTGCCAGCAGTGTAGAGGGCAGCACTGAAGCTTTCTTT CASSVEGSTEAFF NA NA TRBJ1-1 TRBV25-1
TGTGCCAGCAGTGTCCGGGACAGGGATGGCTACACCTTC CASSVRDRDGYTF TRBD1 NA TRBJ1-2 TRBV2
TGTGCCAGCAGTATGTGGGGACAGGGACAAGAGACCCAGTACTTC CASSMWGQGQETQYF TRBD1 NA TRBJ2-5 TRBV6-1
TGTGCCAGCAGCTTTAGGGGGCGTTATGGGGCCAACGTCCTGACTTTC CASSFRGRYGANVLTF TRBD1 NA TRBJ2-6 TRBV7-2
TGTGCCAGCAGTCTAGACCGGGACAGGGGAGGTGGCTACACCTTC CASSLDRDRGGGYTF TRBD1 NA TRBJ1-2 TRBV6-5
TGTGCCAGCAGCCTAGCGGGAGATGAGACCCAGTACTTC CASSLAGDETQYF TRBD2 NA TRBJ2-5 TRBV5-4
TGTGCCATCAGGATGGACAGGGGAACTGAAGCTTTCTTT CAIRMDRGTEAFF TRBD1 NA TRBJ1-1 TRBV10-3
TGCGCTTGTCAGGGCGCCGCGGAAAAACTGTTTTTT CACQGAAEKLFF NA few TRBJ1-4 TRBV28
TGTGCCAGCAGCACCCGGACAGGGAGGTTTACTGGAAACACCATATATTTT CASSTRTGRFTGNTIYF TRBD1 NA TRBJ1-3 TRBV7-2
TGTGCCAGCAGTGAACTCGGCGGGGGAGTCACAGATACGCAGTATTTT CASSELGGGVTDTQYF TRBD2 NA TRBJ2-3 TRBV2
TGCGCCAGCAGCTTAGATAGCGGGAGCGCCTACGAGCAGTACTTC CASSLDSGSAYEQYF TRBD2 NA TRBJ2-7 TRBV5-1
TGTGCCAGCAGCTTGGTCGAGGGAGAGACCCAGTACTTC CASSLVEGETQYF NA NA TRBJ2-5 TRBV7-2
TGTGCCAGCAGCGTAGGTAGGGGGCTAGGAACCGGGGAGCTGTTTTTT CASSVGRGLGTGELFF TRBD1 once TRBJ2-2 TRBV9
TGTGCCAGTAGGTACCGGGACAGGGTTTTTCAGCCCCAGCATTTT CASRYRDRVFQPQHF TRBD1 once TRBJ1-5 TRBV19
TGTGCCAGCAGCGAGGTTTGGAGCTCTGGGGCCAACGTCCTGACTTTC CASSEVWSSGANVLTF NA NA TRBJ2-6 TRBV5-4
TGTGCCAGCAGTGAGACAGAGAAGTTAAGACCGGGCGAGCTGTTTTTT CASSETEKLRPGELFF NA NA TRBJ2-2 TRBV2
TGTGCCAGCAGTTTCCCTCCGGGACAGGGGTCTGGAGCTTTCTTT CASSFPPGQGSGAFF TRBD1 NA TRBJ1-1 TRBV28
TGTGCCAGCAGCCAATGGGACAGGGGACAAGAGACCCAGTACTTC CASSQWDRGQETQYF TRBD1 few TRBJ2-5 TRBV4-2
TGTGCCAGCCAAGGGACTAGCGGCAGCACTAGCACAGATACGCAGTATTTT CASQGTSGSTSTDTQYF TRBD2 NA TRBJ2-3 TRBV2
TGCGCCAGCAGCTTCGAACATTCAGGGGGCCGCTATGGCTACACCTTC CASSFEHSGGRYGYTF TRBD1 NA TRBJ1-2 TRBV5-1
TGCGCCAGCAGTCAATCGGGCCCGATCCCCCAGCCCCAGCATTTT CASSQSGPIPQPQHF NA NA TRBJ1-5 TRBV23-1
TGTGCCAGCAGCAGCACCGCAGGGGACTCTGGGGCCAACGTCCTGACTTTC CASSSTAGDSGANVLTF NA NA TRBJ2-6 TRBV28
TGTGCCAGCAGCTTGGACGGAGGTAGCAATCAGCCCCAGCATTTT CASSLDGGSNQPQHF NA NA TRBJ1-5 TRBV5-4
TGTGCCAGCAGTGGGGAGGCTTACACTGAAGCTTTCTTT CASSGEAYTEAFF NA once TRBJ1-1 TRBV2
TGTGCCAGCAGCCCACGGGGGAGCTCCTACAATGAGCAGTTCTTC CASSPRGSSYNEQFF NA NA TRBJ2-1 TRBV11-3
TGTGCCAGCAGTTTGTTAACTAGCGGGGGGACTAAGTTCTTC CASSLLTSGGTKFF TRBD2 NA TRBJ2-1 TRBV27
TGTGCCAGCAGCCAAGAACGGGCTAGCGGGGGGGAGGTTGGAGAGACCCAGTACTTC CASSQERASGGEVGETQYF TRBD2 NA TRBJ2-5 TRBV4-2
TGTGCCTGGAAGGTGGGGCAGGTCTGGAGTAATGAAAAACTGTTTTTT CAWKVGQVWSNEKLFF NA NA TRBJ1-4 TRBV30
TGCGCCAGCAGCTCCGGGGGGGAGTACGAAAAACTGTTTTTT CASSSGGEYEKLFF NA NA TRBJ1-4 TRBV5-1
TGTGCCAGCACCCTTAGCGGGGGTAGCTCCTACGAGCAGTACTTC CASTLSGGSSYEQYF TRBD2 NA TRBJ2-7 TRBV5-4
TGTGCCTGGAGAACACTAGCGGGCCCCCGGGAGACCCAGTACTTC CAWRTLAGPRETQYF TRBD2 NA TRBJ2-5 TRBV30
TGTGCCAGCTCGGTGGACAGAGCCTCTGGAAACACCATATATTTT CASSVDRASGNTIYF NA once TRBJ1-3 TRBV18
TGTGCCAGCAGTGACAACAGTTTGAACACTGAAGCTTTCTTT CASSDNSLNTEAFF NA few TRBJ1-1 TRBV6-4
TGTGCCAGCAGACGACAGGGCCCAGAGCAGTACTTC CASRRQGPEQYF TRBD1 NA TRBJ2-7 TRBV27
TGTGCCAGCAGTCCCTACGGGGGGGACACCGGGGAGCTGTTTTTT CASSPYGGDTGELFF TRBD2 few TRBJ2-2 TRBV6-1
TGTGCCAGCAGCTTAGATCGTCAGGGCGGCACCGGGGAGCTGTTTTTT CASSLDRQGGTGELFF NA NA TRBJ2-2 TRBV11-3
TGTGCCAGCAGCACCCTTCAAGGAGAGGCCGGGGAGCTGTTTTTT CASSTLQGEAGELFF NA NA TRBJ2-2 TRBV9
TGTGCCAGCAGTTCCCCCCCGGGAGGAGGGACCCAGTACTTC CASSSPPGGGTQYF TRBD2 NA TRBJ2-5 TRBV28
TGTGCCAGTAGTATGGGGGGGGAGACCCAGTACTTC CASSMGGETQYF TRBD2 NA TRBJ2-5 TRBV19
TGTGCCAGCAGCTTGGGGACAATGAACACTGAAGCTTTCTTT CASSLGTMNTEAFF NA NA TRBJ1-1 TRBV7-9
TGTGCCAGCTCACCAGATACAGCCGCCTACGAGCAGTACTTC CASSPDTAAYEQYF NA NA TRBJ2-7 TRBV18
TGTGCCAGCAGCCTGGGGGGGGACCCAATACAGCCCCAGCATTTT CASSLGGDPIQPQHF NA few TRBJ1-5 TRBV7-6
TGCGCCAGCAGTTCCGACAGGGTGGGCACTGAAGCTTTCTTT CASSSDRVGTEAFF TRBD1 NA TRBJ1-1 TRBV5-1
TGTGCCAGCAGGGGACTACAGGGGGCGCAGGGCTATGGCTACACCTTC CASRGLQGAQGYGYTF TRBD1 NA TRBJ1-2 TRBV25-1